The T cell receptor (beta chain) described here comes from a study of neurological immune-mediated disorders. Regarding the study as a whole: Subjects shared no identical expanded-clone CDR3 amino acid sequences, suggesting private TCR-beta repertoires in all groups.

This clonotype was counted between two and nine times. Its target is not known. Deletions cut 7 bases from V and 3 bases from J, with 16 bases between. CDR1 is MNHEY, CDR2 SVGAGI, per germline. The CDR3 runs to 14 residues. Per sequencing run, 15-18 subjects together gave over 180 million TCR-beta sequences. TCRdb redid the calling of the 5' RACE reads with MiXCR, one entry per CDR3 protein. The sample carries around 70,000 distinct CDR3 sequences, 4% to 6% recorded once. This receptor was identified in a woman in her 30s with multiple sclerosis. The sequenced sample was PBMCs. This rearrangement joins TRBV6-5 to TRBJ2-7, with D perhaps TRBD2 (6 bases). CDR3 nucleotides: TGTGCCAGCAAGACGACTAGGACCCACTACGAGCAGTACTTC. This encodes CASKTTRTHYEQYF.